This T cell receptor beta chain emerged from a study of blood T cell repertoires in COVID-19 (dated by TCRdb to about 2020). Concerning the study at large: The collaborator samples originated in the United States, Italy and Spain and spanned the acute and convalescent phases of COVID-19. The prospective study material was composed of cDNA or gDNA derived from T cells, B-cell-depleted T cells, or PBMCs. Subjects who had been exposed to COVID-19, were actively infected with it, or had recovered from it provided the deeply sampled blood TCRbeta repertoires that made up the dataset. The repertoires were made available in a free public database intended to serve as a resource for research on the immune response to SARS-CoV-2. The samples were drawn from the first 160 participants of the ongoing ImmuneRACE study and from more than 1,000 subjects provided by 6 global collaborators. The sample metadata nearly always contained a de-identified subject ID, COVID-19 status, age in years and sex. Where HLA class I and class II types were available, the types were taken from metadata supplied by the sample provider, not from assay-based typing.

As to this clone: The target of this receptor is not known. No base quality information exists; no much larger clone differs at one position.

TCRbeta CDR3 regions were amplified from genomic DNA by means of the immunoSEQ Assay, a bias-controlled multiplex PCR. Per the source publication's procedure: The number of nucleated cells in each sample was estimated by amplification of reference gene primers within the assay. Sequence reads were collapsed and filtered to measure the absolute abundance of every unique TCRbeta CDR3 rearrangement. For each sample, productive Simpson clonality was calculated as the square root of Simpson's diversity index across productive rearrangements. Held by TCRdb, this immuneACCESS table contains in-frame sequences only and omits some clones. Under half of the omission traces to an unresolved V gene where checked; the cause of the rest is unknown. The DNA was the basis for D and trimming; V, J and clone size are from that table. A total of 220,000 or so clones appear in this sample, roughly four fifths of them only once. The ten largest account for 8% to 9% of the sample.

Results the study describes overall, beyond this receptor: The amount of clinical and demographic metadata varied by source and participant and was provided uncurated.

One collaborating source in Seattle enrolled patients during active infection and followed them longitudinally through the course of disease. Each collaborating institution followed its own protocols to collect whole blood in K2EDTA tubes. Collaborator samples were shipped for TCRbeta analysis as frozen whole blood, isolated PBMCs, or DNA extracted from either sample type. The germline V gene specifies SNHLY as CDR1 and FYNNEI as CDR2. Spanning cysteine to phenylalanine, the CDR3 consists of 15 amino acids. Kept here is only the CDR3 DNA, which spans 45 bases and is read in frame from base 1. Trimmed from V: 5 bases; trimmed from J: 5 bases; junction bases lacking a gene match: 6.

The chain joins TRBV2 to TRBJ1-4; 9 bases in between match TRBD1. This receptor was obtained from a woman older than 75 with COVID-19, enrolled during active disease. Sequencing was carried out using peripheral blood. The CDR3 protein: CASSTQGAINEKLFF. The bases read TGTGCCAGCAGTACACAGGGGGCCATAAATGAAAAACTGTTTTTT.